This T cell receptor beta chain was sequenced in a study of blood T cells in healthy people across ages. The CDR3 consists of 16 residues. The V gene end was trimmed by 8 bases and the J gene end by 1 base; junction bases not matched to a gene: 13. Primers used in a second PCR of roughly 6 to 11 cycles were a sample-barcoded 5' primer and a J-beta primer mix. TCRdb called the 5' RACE reads again in MiXCR, with one record for every CDR3 protein. The sample lists 750,000 to 1,000,000 distinct CDR3 sequences; about 28% were seen once. A further study also used this sample, focusing on T cells of mothers and their children.

The sequenced sample was blood. This chain connects TRBV12-3 or TRBV12-4 to TRBJ2-5; TRBD2 matches at 7 bases. The sequence was collected from a woman in her forties in good health. In nucleotides, the CDR3 is TGTGCCAGCGTGGGGATTAAAGCGGGGCCCCAAGAGACCCAGTACTTC. This translates into CASVGIKAGPQETQYF.